This T cell receptor (beta chain) was found in a study of blood T cell repertoires in COVID-19. The wider study: Donors in the United States, Italy and Spain gave samples during acute or convalescent COVID-19.

The germline V gene encodes CDR1 SNHLY and CDR2 FYNNEI. V was clipped by 7 bases and J by 4 bases; unmatched bases: 9. The CDR3 runs to 15 residues. Assay: immunoSEQ multiplex PCR; the TCRdb copy retains only in-frame clones and omits some. Here the sample spans under 200,000 clones, about 85% being singletons. This clone was detected only a few times. Material for sequencing was peripheral blood. This TCR came from a woman between 50 and 59 years old with COVID-19, enrolled during active disease. The genes are TRBV2 and TRBJ2-2; 7 bases map to TRBD2. The CDR3 DNA reads as TGTGCCAGCAAGGTCGAGCGGGGACCCACCGGGGAGCTGTTTTTT. It yields the protein CASKVERGPTGELFF.